The 23 T cell receptor beta chains given below trace back to one sample, sequenced in a study of blood T cell repertoires in COVID-19. Some clones are missing from TCRdb's copy, which holds only in-frame ones; the method was immunoSEQ multiplex PCR. The sample has approximately 260,000 clones, around 88% seen once. Sequencing was done on a sample of PBMCs or T cells enriched from blood (not recorded which). The source of these receptors is a woman between 40 and 50 years old with acute COVID-19.

This chain connects TRBV7-2 to TRBJ2-3, with 10 positions matching TRBD2. CDR1 SGHTA and CDR2 FQGNSA come from the germline V gene. This CDR3 comprises 15 residues. After removal of 5 bases from V and 8 bases from J, the junction contained 10 bases not matched to a gene. The CDR3 region is CASSNIAGGIGTQYF. The CDR3 bases are TGTGCCAGCAGCAATATAGCGGGAGGAATAGGTACGCAGTATTTT.

The V call is TRBV30, the J call TRBJ1-3, with D unclear. Germline lookup yields CDR1 GTSNPN and CDR2 SVGIG (reference sequence). This CDR3 has 16 residues. The V end was cut by 1 base, the J end by 1 base, with 14 bases between. Here the CDR3 reads CAWSGPFISSGNTIYF. The CDR3 nucleotides are TGTGCCTGGAGTGGTCCTTTCATTAGTTCTGGAAACACCATATATTTT.

The genes are TRBV19 and TRBJ1-1; possibly TRBD1 for D (5 bases). The CDR3 has 17 residues. The V end was cut by 1 base, the J end by 0 bases, with 15 bases between. Germline V gene data show CDR1 as LNHDA and CDR2 as SQIVND (reference sequence). CDR3 nucleotide sequence: TGTGCCAGTAGTATAGCCAGGGTTGGCTATGTGAACACTGAAGCTTTCTTT. Encoded protein: CASSIARVGYVNTEAFF.

The chain has TRBV25-1 and TRBJ2-3; TRBD2 agrees at 9 bases. The ends lost 5 bases at V and 4 bases at J; junction bases unmatched: 7. This CDR3 spans 15 amino acids. CDR1 is MGHDK, CDR2 SYGVNS, per germline. The CDR3 DNA sequence: TGTGCCAGCAGTCGCTGGGCGGGAGGGGCAGATACGCAGTATTTT. Residues: CASSRWAGGADTQYF.

This clone was found a few times. The chain uses TRBV27 and TRBJ1-5, with TRBD1 matching over 7 bases. V lost 6 bases, J lost 6 bases, and 8 bases stayed unmatched. CDR3 length: 14 amino acids. Germline CDR1 and CDR2: MNHEY and SMNVEV (reference sequence). Written as DNA, the CDR3 is TGTGCCAGCAGGAACGTGACAGGGCCTCAGCCCCAGCATTTT. Its translation is CASRNVTGPQPQHF.

This clone was observed once. DNA of the CDR3: TGTGCCAGCGCTTTGCGGGAGGCAACAGATACGCAGTATTTT. This sequence encodes CASALREATDTQYF. The chain couples TRBV6-5 to TRBJ2-3, with 8 bases aligning to TRBD2. The CDR3 totals 14 residues. With 8 bases clipped from V and 3 bases from J, the junction kept 7 bases outside the gene matches. Germline lookup yields CDR1 MNHEY and CDR2 SVGAGI.

The J gene is TRBJ2-7, the V gene TRBV28; 10 bases line up with TRBD2. The germline V gene has CDR1 MDHEN and CDR2 SYDVKM. The length of the CDR3 is 14 residues. The V gene end was trimmed by 6 bases and the J gene end by 5 bases; junction bases not matched to a gene: 7. The CDR3 loop reads CASRGLAGEDEQYF. The CDR3 bases are TGTGCCAGCAGGGGGCTAGCGGGAGAAGACGAGCAGTACTTC.

The chain links TRBV28 to TRBJ2-4, with TRBD1 identical over 8 bases. The V segment lost 6 bases and the J segment 8 bases; nucleotides outside the gene matches: 12. The CDR3 is 15 residues long. The germline gives CDR1 MDHEN, CDR2 SYDVKM. The CDR3 sequence: CASSSTGTGIYIQYF. CDR3 nucleotides: TGTGCCAGCAGCTCAACGGGGACAGGCATCTACATTCAGTACTTC.

This rearrangement joins TRBV19 to TRBJ2-2; D may be TRBD2 (6 bases). In germline, CDR1 is LNHDA, CDR2 SQIVND (reference sequence). The CDR3 is 15 amino acids. V was clipped by 1 base and J by 6 bases, with 12 bases between them. The CDR3 reads CASSIVAGPAGELFF. The CDR3 nucleotides read TGTGCCAGTAGTATAGTTGCGGGACCCGCCGGGGAGCTGTTTTTT.

The chain uses TRBV5-1 and TRBJ1-4; TRBD1 agrees at 11 bases. With 5 bases clipped from V and 8 bases from J, the junction kept 8 bases outside the gene matches. This CDR3 is built from 15 residues. CDR1 and CDR2 (germline): SGHRS, YFSETQ. Here the CDR3 reads CASRIPGQGEEKLFF. CDR3 coding DNA: TGCGCCAGCAGAATACCGGGACAGGGGGAAGAAAAACTGTTTTTT.

The chain combines TRBV7-2 with TRBJ2-7; 7 nucleotides agree with TRBD2. Germline V gene lookup returns CDR1 SGHTA and CDR2 FQGNSA. The CDR3 totals 16 residues. Germline trimming cut 4 bases from V and 4 bases from J; bases unmatched to any gene: 13. The CDR3 loop is CASSSTWTRSGYEQYV. CDR3 in DNA: TGTGCCAGCAGCTCAACCTGGACTAGGTCGGGTTACGAGCAGTACGTC.

The genes are TRBV2 and TRBJ1-5, with TRBD1 identical over 10 bases. With V trimmed by 4 bases and J by 5 bases, 5 bases remained unmatched. Germline CDR1 and CDR2: SNHLY and FYNNEI. This CDR3 has 15 residues. The CDR3 reads CASSAWDRGDQPQHF. CDR3 bases: TGTGCCAGCAGTGCCTGGGACAGGGGCGATCAGCCCCAGCATTTT.

V and J are TRBV27 and TRBJ1-5; D is perhaps TRBD1 (6 bases). Trimming cost V 3 bases and J 4 bases, with 22 bases left between them. CDR3 length: 18 amino acids. Germline V lookup: CDR1 MNHEY, CDR2 SMNVEV (reference sequence). CDR3 bases: TGTGCCAGCAGTTTGGGAGGAAGGGGGGGCGCGATGAATCAGCCCCAGCATTTT. Translation: CASSLGGRGGAMNQPQHF.

The chain couples TRBV3-1 (or the pseudogene TRBV3-2) to TRBJ1-4; TRBD1 aligns across 8 bases. Germline CDR1 is LGHDT and CDR2 is YNNKEL (reference sequence). J lost 10 bases, V lost 0 bases, and 7 bases had no gene match. The CDR3 sequence is 15 residues long. CDR3: CASSQDLTGGGKLFF. In DNA form, the CDR3 reads TGTGCCAGCAGCCAAGATCTTACAGGGGGTGGAAAACTGTTTTTT.

This rearrangement joins TRBV27 to TRBJ1-1; D not certain. The V gene lost 5 bases and the J gene lost 0 bases, with 13 bases spanning the gap. The germline CDR1 and CDR2 sequences are MNHEY and SMNVEV (reference sequence). The CDR3 length is 15 residues. The CDR3, as DNA: TGTGCCAGCAGTCCCTCCCGTGTAATGAACACTGAAGCTTTCTTT. This translates into CASSPSRVMNTEAFF.

The rearrangement joins TRBV10-3 to TRBJ1-1; TRBD1 might be the D (6 bases). The CDR3 loop spans 15 amino acids. Germline values: CDR1 ENHRY, CDR2 SYGVKD. Trimming removed 6 bases from V and 5 bases from J, with 19 bases in between. The CDR3 spells CAISSRGELRTEAFF. The CDR3, as DNA: TGTGCCATCAGCAGCAGGGGCGAACTTAGAACTGAAGCTTTCTTT.

This chain links TRBV19 with TRBJ1-3; 8 bases are a match to TRBD1. CDR1 and CDR2 from the germline V gene are LNHDA and SQIVND (reference sequence). The CDR3 loop spans 17 amino acids. The trim removed 4 bases at V and 0 bases at J, leaving 8 bases unmatched. The CDR3 here is CASSTTGQAVSGNTIYF. CDR3 DNA: TGTGCCAGTAGTACCACGGGACAGGCCGTCTCTGGAAACACCATATATTTT.

The chain employs TRBV29-1 and TRBJ1-1; D ambiguous. Germline V CDR1 and CDR2: SQVTM, ANQGSEA. There are 12 residues in the CDR3. V was cut by 7 bases and J by 3 bases, with 12 bases left in between. The CDR3 spells CSGAFAHTEAFF. The CDR3 DNA sequence: TGCAGCGGCGCCTTCGCGCACACTGAAGCTTTCTTT. Full variable domain (missing parts from reference TRBV29-1 and TRBJ1-1): SAVISQKPSRDICQRGTSLTIQCQVDSQVTMMFWYRQQPGQSLTLIATANQGSEATYESGFVIDKFPISRPNLTFSTLTVSNMSPEDSSIYLCSGAFAHTEAFFGQGTRLTVV.

This chain links TRBV4-2 with TRBJ1-2, with 10 bases identical to TRBD1. From germline, CDR1 is LGHNA and CDR2 YNFKEQ. The CDR3 is 15 residues long. V shed 3 bases and J 4 bases; nucleotides not matched to a gene: 5. The CDR3 spells CASSQGTGDVYGYTF. The CDR3 nucleotides read TGTGCCAGCAGCCAGGGGACAGGGGACGTCTATGGCTACACCTTC.

This chain connects TRBV2 to TRBJ2-7; a possible D gene is TRBD2 (5 bases). In germline, CDR1 is SNHLY, CDR2 FYNNEI. The CDR3 totals 13 residues. With 6 bases removed from V and 6 bases from J, the gap between germline ends came to 15 bases. This CDR3 is CASRLGPDLEQYF. CDR3 DNA sequence: TGTGCCAGCAGACTAGGGCCCGATCTCGAGCAGTACTTC.

The chain joins TRBV7-5 to TRBJ2-7; the table's D call, TRBD1, has no DNA check behind it. TRBV7-5 is labeled a pseudogene. The CDR3 contains 15 residues. The CDR3 loop reads CARSCGHRSSYEQYV. The DNA of the CDR3 is TGTGCCAGAAGCTGTGGACATCGAAGCTCCTACGAGCAGTACGTC.

The chain uses TRBV5-1 and TRBJ1-1; D might be TRBD1 (6 bases). The CDR3 runs to 13 residues. Germline CDR1 reads SGHRS; CDR2 reads YFSETQ. With 2 bases removed from V and 4 bases from J, the gap between germline ends came to 9 bases. CDR3 coding DNA: TGCGCCAGCAGCTTACAGGGTTTCACTGAAGCTTTCTTT. Translating gives CASSLQGFTEAFF. Full variable domain (missing parts from reference TRBV5-1 and TRBJ1-1): KAGVTQTPRYLIKTRGQQVTLSCSPISGHRSVSWYQQTPGQGLQFLFEYFSETQRNKGNFPGRFSGRQFSNSRSEMNVSTLELGDSALYLCASSLQGFTEAFFGQGTRLTVV.

Only a few counts were recorded for this clone. The chain carries TRBV19 and TRBJ2-2; weak D call: TRBD1 (5 bases). The CDR3 is 13 amino acids. V was clipped by 1 base and J by 9 bases, with 9 bases between them. CDR1 is LNHDA and CDR2 is SQIVND in the germline V gene (reference sequence). For the CDR3, the DNA is TGTGCCAGTAGTATAGTTGGGGCGCGGGAGCTGTTTTTT. Translation: CASSIVGARELFF.